The clone carrying this TCR beta chain was picked up many times. Its antigen remains unidentified. The source material, 20-30 mg of unsorted bulk tissue, was used to co-extract RNA and DNA. Patients had primary liver carcinoma treated by surgical resection. These data belong to a study of tumor-infiltrating lymphocytes in primary liver carcinoma. Overall study: Each of the growths was stage T1-T3 N0M0, extending roughly 4.2 to 11 cm across.

Germline lookup yields CDR1 GTSNPN and CDR2 SVGIG (reference sequence). V lost 4 bases and J 0 bases, leaving 4 bases between the germline ends. This CDR3 comprises 13 residues. Study findings and constraints: Tumor region pairs outstripped tumor-adjacent and tumor-blood pairs in overlap.

The input was about 500 ng total RNA; TCR beta cDNA was made from it with a constant-region primer. Three-round nested multiplex PCR performed with slightly modified ARM-PCR produced the TCR beta libraries. Researchers ran the first two PCR rounds for approximately 10 cycles each with TRBV1-TRBV30 forward primers and a C-beta reverse primer. TCRdb redid the calling of the multiplex PCR reads with MiXCR, one entry per CDR3 protein. Among about 74,000 distinct CDR3 sequences listed, about 72% were seen once. The sequencing sample was made of liver tumor tissue from sampling region 4. Documented subset: tumor region T4, right-lateral pole. The chain couples TRBV30 to TRBJ2-6; D not certain. The sequence was collected from a man in his forties with primary liver carcinoma and hepatitis B virus infection. The CDR3 loop reads CAWTDSGANVLTF. In DNA, the CDR3 is TGTGCCTGGACGGACTCTGGGGCCAACGTCCTGACTTTC.